This record concerns one T cell receptor beta chain sequence. This specimen comes from a study of brain T cells in children with intractable seizures. The CDR3 consists of 16 residues. V was trimmed by 4 bases and J by 2 bases, leaving 19 bases between them. Germline V gene lookup returns CDR1 SGDLS and CDR2 YYNGEE. Measured with immunoSEQ multiplex PCR; TCRdb has only the in-frame clones, and not every one. The sample lists around 80,000 clones, approximately 90% occurring once. The sequence was collected from a girl aged 2-10 years with Rasmussen encephalitis and intractable seizures. The sample in question was peripheral blood, obtained at surgery. The J gene is TRBJ2-7, the V gene TRBV9; D is perhaps TRBD1 (5 bases). CDR3 region: CASSPSIQEPPYEQYF. The CDR3 coding sequence is TGTGCCAGCAGCCCTTCTATACAGGAACCTCCCTACGAGCAGTACTTC.